This TCR beta chain was identified in a study of blood T cell repertoires in COVID-19. Recruits, aged roughly 18 to 95 years, lived in 20 to 30 US areas. The authors' processing: How many nucleated cells were present was estimated from reference gene primer amplification. Using immunoSEQ multiplex PCR, the repertoire was profiled, and TCRdb retains in-frame clones only, with some absent. That table furnishes V, J and clone size, whereas the DNA furnished D and trimming. Of 400,000 to 450,000 clones listed, about 90% are singletons. The CDR3 covers 15 residues. The J segment lost 6 bases and the V segment lost 3 bases, leaving 6 bases of the junction unmatched. The germline CDR1 and CDR2 sequences are KGHSH and LQKENI.

The sample was PBMCs or T cells enriched from blood (not recorded which). The clonotype originates from a man in his late teens or twenties who had recovered from COVID-19. The rearrangement links TRBV18 to TRBJ2-2, with 8 bases lining up with TRBD1. This CDR3 reads CASSPSSQGAGELFF. The CDR3 DNA sequence: TGTGCCAGCTCACCGTCGTCACAGGGGGCCGGGGAGCTGTTTTTT.